This T cell receptor (beta chain) derives from a study of Siglec-9 on CD8 T cells in melanoma. Points from the study as a whole: Siglec-9 reportedly marks and regulates an effector memory CD8+ T-cell subset apparently accumulating in melanoma tumors.

About this clone: Its matching antigen is unknown.

The germline gives CDR1 SQVTM, CDR2 ANQGSEA. The V gene lost 0 bases and the J gene lost 6 bases, with 10 bases spanning the gap. The length of the CDR3 is 13 residues. The repertoire was sequenced with immunoSEQ multiplex PCR; TCRdb's copy has only in-frame clones and lacks some. Of approximately 39,000 clones listed, about four fifths are singletons. What was sequenced was Siglec-9- CD8+ T cells sorted from blood. V is TRBV29-1 and J is TRBJ2-3, with D uncertain. This clonotype originated in a human donor in good health. CDR3 bases: TGCAGCGTTGAAGACCCTCAACATGATACGCAGTATTTT. Amino acid sequence: CSVEDPQHDTQYF.